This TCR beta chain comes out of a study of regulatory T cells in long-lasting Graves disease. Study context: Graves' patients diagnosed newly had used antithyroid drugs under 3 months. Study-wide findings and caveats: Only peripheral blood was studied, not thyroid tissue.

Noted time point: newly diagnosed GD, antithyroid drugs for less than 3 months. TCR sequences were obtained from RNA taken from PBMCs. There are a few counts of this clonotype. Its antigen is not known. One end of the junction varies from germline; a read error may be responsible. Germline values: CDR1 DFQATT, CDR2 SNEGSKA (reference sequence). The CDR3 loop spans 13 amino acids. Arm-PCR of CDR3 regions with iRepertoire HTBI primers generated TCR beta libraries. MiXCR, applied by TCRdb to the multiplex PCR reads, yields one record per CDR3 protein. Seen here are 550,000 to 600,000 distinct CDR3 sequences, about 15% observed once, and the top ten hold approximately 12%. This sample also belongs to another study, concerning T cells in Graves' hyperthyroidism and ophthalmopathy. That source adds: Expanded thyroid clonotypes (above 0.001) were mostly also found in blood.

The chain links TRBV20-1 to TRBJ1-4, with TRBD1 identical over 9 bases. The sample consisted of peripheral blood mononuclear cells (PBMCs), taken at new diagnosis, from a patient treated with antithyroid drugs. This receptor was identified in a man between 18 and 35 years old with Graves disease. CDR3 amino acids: CIAGQGIGEKLFF. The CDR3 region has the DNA TGCATTGCTGGACAGGGGATAGGGGAAAAACTGTTTTTT.